Listed here are 31 T cell receptor beta chains from one sample, sequenced in a study of blood T cells in healthy people across ages. Sample-barcoded 5' priming and a J-beta primer mix drove a second PCR of about 7 to 12 cycles. TCRdb recomputed calls from the 5' RACE reads with MiXCR, one row per CDR3 protein. The sample lists about 780,000 distinct CDR3 sequences, about 26% occurring once. This sample also appeared in a second study, on T cells of mothers and their children.

The sequenced sample was blood. These receptors all come from a boy between 5 and 17 years old in good health.

The chain uses TRBV14 and TRBJ1-2, with D possibly TRBD1 on 5 matching bases. V gave up 1 base and J gave up 8 bases, with 14 bases separating them. The germline V gene has CDR1 SGHDN and CDR2 FVKESK. The CDR3 is 14 amino acids. The CDR3 spells CASSQGKGHGGYTF. CDR3 DNA: TGTGCCAGCAGCCAAGGGAAGGGGCATGGCGGCTACACCTTC. The complete variable domain, with remaining parts taken from reference TRBV14 and TRBJ1-2, reads EAGVTQFPSHSVIEKGQTVTLRCDPISGHDNLYWYRRVMGKEIKFLLHFVKESKQDESGMPNNRFLAERTGGTYSTLKVQPAELEDSGVYFCASSQGKGHGGYTFGSGTRLTVV.

The rearrangement uses TRBV7-2 and TRBJ2-5; D is perhaps TRBD2 (6 bases). The last part of the DNA fits TRBJ2-7 better; the J call may be wrong. The CDR3 consists of 15 residues. Germline CDR1 and CDR2: SGHTA and FQGNSA. In nucleotides, the CDR3 is TGTGCCAGCAGCCGCGGAGGGGAGAACCTACGCGAGCAGTACTTC. Protein: CASSRGGENLREQYF.

The chain joins TRBV5-1 to TRBJ2-1, with D possibly being TRBD2 (6 bases). The J call may be wrong; the DNA end is better matched by TRBJ2-7. This CDR3 has 18 residues. CDR1 and CDR2 from the germline V gene are SGHRS and YFSETQ. DNA of the CDR3: TGCGCCAGCAGCTTGGAATCTGTTCGGGGGACGGTAACCTACGAGCAGTACTTC. It translates to CASSLESVRGTVTYEQYF.

The rearrangement uses TRBV7-9 and TRBJ2-2; D unclear. The CDR3 extends over 11 amino acids. Trimming took 11 bases from V and 5 from J, leaving 9 bases between them. Germline V gives CDR1 SEHNR, CDR2 FQNEAQ (reference sequence). CDR3 DNA sequence: TGTGCCTCGGCCCAAACCGGGGAGCTGTTTTTT. The encoded protein is CASAQTGELFF.

The V and J genes are TRBV7-2 and TRBJ2-1; maybe TRBD2 (5 bases). This CDR3 is 16 amino acids long. V lost 0 bases, J lost 0 bases, and 9 bases lay in between. Germline V gene lookup returns CDR1 SGHTA and CDR2 FQGNSA. The CDR3 region is CASSLAAAGSYNEQFF. CDR3 nucleotides: TGTGCCAGCAGCTTAGCTGCGGCGGGCTCCTACAATGAGCAGTTCTTC.

Only a few counts were recorded for this clonotype. V and J are TRBV7-9 and TRBJ2-2, with 7 bases fitting TRBD1. After removal of 5 bases from V and 4 bases from J, the junction contained 4 bases not matched to a gene. This CDR3 has 14 residues. Per germline, CDR1 SEHNR and CDR2 FQNEAQ (reference sequence). Here the CDR3 DNA reads TGTGCCAGCAGCCAGGGGGTCGGCACCGGGGAGCTGTTTTTT. Encoded protein: CASSQGVGTGELFF.

This clonotype was seen more than once but under ten times. In this CDR3 the conserved last residue, phenylalanine or tryptophan, is missing, so a read error is likely. J is TRBJ1-1 and V is TRBV6-5; a weak D match, TRBD1 (6 bases). From germline, CDR1 is MNHEY and CDR2 SVGAGI. V lost 10 bases and J lost 4, with 13 bases in between. This CDR3 comprises 12 residues. CDR3 nucleotides: TGTGCCACCCATTTAGGGGGCACTGAAGCTTTCCTT. Residues: CATHLGGTEAFL.

This chain connects TRBV6-1 to TRBJ2-4, with D perhaps being TRBD1 or TRBD2 (5 bases each). This CDR3 is 16 amino acids long. Per germline, CDR1 MNHNS and CDR2 SASEGT. V lost 3 bases, J lost 0 bases, and 12 bases lay in between. The CDR3 DNA reads as TGTGCCAGCAGTGAGTGGGGGACCCTAGCCAAAAACATTCAGTACTTC. This codes for CASSEWGTLAKNIQYF.

This clonotype has a handful of counts. The gene calls are TRBV25-1 and TRBJ2-1; TRBD2 agrees at 8 bases. The germline V gene encodes CDR1 MGHDK and CDR2 SYGVNS. V gave up 2 bases and J gave up 6 bases; unmatched junction bases: 3. The CDR3 sequence is 14 residues long. The CDR3 here is CASSEIGGGNEQFF. The CDR3 DNA sequence: TGTGCCAGCAGTGAAATCGGGGGGGGCAATGAGCAGTTCTTC.

The gene calls are TRBV14 and TRBJ2-2, with a tentative D call TRBD2 (5 bases). Trimming shortened V by 2 bases and J by 4 bases, and 14 bases separated the two germline ends. CDR1 and CDR2 (germline): SGHDN, FVKESK. The CDR3 extends over 16 amino acids. The CDR3 DNA reads as TGTGCCAGCAGCCAATTTTTGCGGACTGGCACCGGGGAGCTGTTTTTT. Its translation is CASSQFLRTGTGELFF.

Note on this clonotype: A junction boundary mismatches the germline segment, possibly from a read error. The CDR3 DNA is TGCAGTGCTAGAGATGGGGCAGCCCCTAGCACAGATACGCGGTATTTT. As protein: CSARDGAAPSTDTRYF. The J gene is TRBJ2-3, the V gene TRBV20-1; D tentatively reads TRBD1 or TRBD2 (5 bases each). Looked up from germline, CDR1 is DFQATT and CDR2 is SNEGSKA (reference sequence). CDR3 length: 16 residues.

This clonotype has just a few counts. The rearrangement links TRBV12-3 or TRBV12-4 to TRBJ2-3; the D is unclear. CDR3 size: 12 residues. Trimming removed 5 bases from V and 2 bases from J, with 5 bases in between. The CDR3 DNA reads TGTGCCAGCAGTCACCCCACAGATACGCAGTATTTT. Amino acid sequence: CASSHPTDTQYF.

The chain joins TRBV20-1 to TRBJ2-2; D ambiguous. This CDR3 has 12 residues. The germline V gene encodes CDR1 DFQATT and CDR2 SNEGSKA (reference sequence). The V and J ends lost 3 bases and 3 bases respectively, with 5 bases between them. CDR3 in amino acids: CSASSYTGELFF. The CDR3 coding sequence is TGCAGTGCTAGCTCTTACACCGGGGAGCTGTTTTTT.

This sequence joins TRBV20-1 and TRBJ2-5; 8 bases line up with TRBD2. Losses at the gene ends were 4 bases for V and 1 base for J; bases not matched to a gene: 5. From germline, CDR1 is DFQATT and CDR2 SNEGSKA (reference sequence). CDR3 length equals 14 residues. The CDR3 DNA is TGCAGTGCTAAGGACGGGGGGGCCCAAGAGACCCAGTACTTC. The encoded protein is CSAKDGGAQETQYF.

This clonotype was counted many times. The chain links TRBV29-1 to TRBJ1-4; D unresolved. CDR1 and CDR2 from the germline V gene are SQVTM and ANQGSEA. V lost 4 bases to trimming and J lost 8 bases, with 8 bases between them. The CDR3 has 11 amino acids. CDR3 amino acids: CSVVGREKLFF. DNA of the CDR3: TGCAGCGTTGTGGGGAGGGAAAAACTGTTTTTT.

The V and J genes are TRBV7-9 and TRBJ1-4; D is unresolved. Trimming removed 3 bases from V and 3 bases from J, with 8 bases in between. The CDR3 extends over 14 amino acids. CDR1 is SEHNR and CDR2 is FQNEAQ in the germline V gene (reference sequence). Here the CDR3 DNA reads TGTGCCAGCAGCTTGAGGCCTCCTAATGAAAAACTGTTTTTT. Residues: CASSLRPPNEKLFF.

The chain couples TRBV5-1 to TRBJ2-1, with D hard to call. V was trimmed by 1 base and J by 2 bases, leaving 10 bases between them. The CDR3 loop spans 15 amino acids. Germline CDR1 is SGHRS and CDR2 is YFSETQ. CDR3 DNA sequence: TGCGCCAGCAGCTTGACGCAGCGTACCTACAATGAGCAGTTCTTC. Protein: CASSLTQRTYNEQFF.

V is TRBV3-1 and J is TRBJ2-3; D is perhaps TRBD2 (6 bases). The CDR3 extends over 14 amino acids. CDR1 LGHDT and CDR2 YNNKEL come from the germline V gene (reference sequence). Trimming removed 4 bases at V and 8 bases at J, with 16 bases between. CDR3 bases: TGTGCCAGCAGCCGACTAGGTTTCGTTGGTACGCAGTATTTT. Its translation is CASSRLGFVGTQYF.

This clonotype has a handful of counts. The chain carries TRBV12-3 or TRBV12-4 and TRBJ2-1; D might be TRBD1 (7 bases). This CDR3 contains 17 residues. V dropped 5 bases and J dropped 0 bases, with 17 bases sitting between them. In nucleotides, the CDR3 is TGTGCCAGCAGTACCGACAGGGAGGCAGGCTCCTACAATGAGCAGTTCTTC. It is translated as CASSTDREAGSYNEQFF.

J is TRBJ2-5 and V is TRBV12-3 or TRBV12-4; TRBD1 is a possible D gene (6 bases). Trimming stripped 8 bases from V and 0 bases from J, with 19 bases between. This CDR3 comprises 16 residues. In DNA, the CDR3 is TGTGCCAGCTGGGCCGGGTGGGGGCCCAACCAAGAGACCCAGTACTTC. As protein: CASWAGWGPNQETQYF.

The rearrangement uses TRBV30 and TRBJ2-5; 8 nucleotides line up with TRBD2. The better agreement between TRBJ2-1 and the DNA end casts doubt on the J call. The CDR3 sequence is 16 residues long. CDR1 is GTSNPN and CDR2 is SVGIG in the germline V gene (reference sequence). CDR3 coding DNA: TGTGCCTGGGGGGGATCTTCGGGACTAGGCTACAATGAGCAGTTCTTC. It is translated as CAWGGSSGLGYNEQFF.

The chain is built from TRBV29-1 and TRBJ2-1, with 7 bases matching TRBD1. In germline, CDR1 is SQVTM, CDR2 ANQGSEA. This CDR3 is 14 amino acids long. J gave up 5 bases and V 3 bases, and 7 bases lay outside the gene matches. The CDR3 region has the DNA TGCAGCGTTGATACCCAGGGGGTTAACAATGAGCAGTTCTTC. Amino acids: CSVDTQGVNNEQFF.

J is TRBJ2-1 and V is TRBV10-3; D gene unclear. Judging by the DNA end, TRBJ2-5 fits better; the J call may be wrong. This CDR3 has 15 residues. Germline CDR1 reads ENHRY; CDR2 reads SYGVKD. The CDR3 loop reads CAISESKGGEETQYF. As DNA, the CDR3 is TGTGCCATCAGTGAGTCCAAGGGTGGTGAGGAGACCCAGTACTTC.

This clonotype was seen only a few times. The chain's CDR3 is CASSPQGVGNQPQHF. The CDR3 DNA sequence: TGTGCCAGCAGCCCACAAGGGGTTGGCAATCAGCCCCAGCATTTT. V is TRBV5-5 and J is TRBJ1-5, with TRBD1 as a possible D gene (5 bases). V lost 4 bases and J 2 bases, leaving 13 bases between the germline ends. Germline values: CDR1 SGHKS, CDR2 YYEKEE (reference sequence). This CDR3 has 15 amino acids.

The rearrangement joins TRBV20-1 to TRBJ2-5; D is unresolved. Between the trimmed V and J ends, which lost 0 bases and 4 bases, there was a span of 12 bases. Germline CDR1 is DFQATT and CDR2 is SNEGSKA (reference sequence). The CDR3 spans 14 residues. CDR3 region: CSARDRRKLETQYF. DNA of the CDR3: TGCAGTGCTAGAGATCGGCGGAAACTAGAGACCCAGTACTTC.

This CDR3 is CASSSPDLNEKLFF. The CDR3 DNA reads TGTGCCAGCAGCTCACCGGACCTAAATGAAAAACTGTTTTTT. The chain joins TRBV28 to TRBJ1-4; D is unclear. CDR3 size: 14 residues. Germline V lookup: CDR1 MDHEN, CDR2 SYDVKM. V was trimmed by 6 bases and J by 5 bases, leaving 13 bases between them.

This clonotype has just a few counts. The chain couples TRBV19 to TRBJ2-3; D not resolved. Judging by the DNA end, TRBJ1-5 fits better; the J call may be wrong. Per the germline V gene, CDR1 is LNHDA and CDR2 is SQIVND (reference sequence). This CDR3 is 16 amino acids long. CDR3 nucleotide sequence: TGTGCCAGTAGTATCGTTCTGTCGGCTCGGGGAGATACGCAGCATTTT. Its protein is CASSIVLSARGDTQHF.

This chain joins TRBV3-1 and TRBJ2-7; TRBD2 is a possible D gene (7 bases). Matching the DNA end better, TRBJ2-5 makes the J call doubtful. This CDR3 is 15 amino acids long. Germline CDR1 LGHDT, CDR2 YNNKEL (reference sequence). CDR3 sequence: CASSQATGGGETQYF. In DNA, the CDR3 is TGTGCCAGCAGCCAAGCTACGGGGGGCGGGGAGACCCAGTACTTC.

For this clonotype: One junction end does not reproduce the germline sequence, and a read error may be involved. V is TRBV12-5 and J is TRBJ1-5; D uncertain. The CDR3 consists of 19 residues. Germline V gives CDR1 LGHNT, CDR2 FRNRAP. The CDR3 region has the DNA TGCGCTAGTGGTTTGGTACTAGATGTGGCAGGTCCGCGCAATCAGCCCCAGCATTTT. Its protein product is CASGLVLDVAGPRNQPQHF.

The chain combines TRBV6-2 or TRBV6-3 with TRBJ1-2; maybe TRBD1 (5 bases). Germline V gene lookup returns CDR1 MNHEY and CDR2 SVGEGT. V was clipped by 4 bases and J by 9 bases, with 15 bases between them. The CDR3 is made up of 13 amino acids. The chain's CDR3 is CASSLTVSRSYTF. CDR3 nucleotides: TGTGCCAGCAGTTTGACAGTTTCTAGGAGCTACACCTTC.

This clonotype was recorded a few times. The chain employs TRBV12-3 or TRBV12-4 and TRBJ1-2; a possible D gene is TRBD1 (6 bases). Trimming shortened V by 3 bases and J by 0 bases, and 11 bases separated the two germline ends. This CDR3 has 15 residues. In nucleotides, the CDR3 is TGTGCCAGCAGTTTCCGGGACACCGCTAACTATGGCTACACCTTC. It is translated as CASSFRDTANYGYTF.